The 21 T cell receptor beta chains reported below all come from one sample, sequenced in a study of blood T cell repertoires in COVID-19. Assay used: immunoSEQ multiplex PCR; TCRdb lists only in-frame clones, some missing. The table lists roughly 68,000 clones, around 86% of them singletons, with about 7% in the top ten. Sequencing input: peripheral blood. The receptors were gathered from a man aged 50-59 years with active COVID-19.

To note about this clone: Other nucleotide sequences from this sample produce the same CDR3. This chain uses TRBV2 with TRBJ2-3; D unclear. In germline, CDR1 is SNHLY, CDR2 FYNNEI. The V and J ends lost 8 bases and 3 bases respectively, with 3 bases between them. The CDR3 length is 10 residues. The CDR3 bases are TGTGCCAGCCTAACAGATACGCAGTATTTT. Protein sequence: CASLTDTQYF.

This clone came up once. The gene calls are TRBV6-1 and TRBJ1-2, with 9 bases fitting TRBD1. The CDR3 consists of 15 residues. Germline CDR1 reads MNHNS; CDR2 reads SASEGT. Unmatched junction bases numbered 3, after V lost 0 bases and J lost 4 bases. The CDR3 DNA is TGTGCCAGCAGTGAAGCGAAGACAGGGGGCTATGGCTACACCTTC. It specifies CASSEAKTGGYGYTF.

This chain connects TRBV18 to TRBJ2-1, with 7 bases that match TRBD1. Germline V gives CDR1 KGHSH, CDR2 LQKENI. CDR3 length: 15 residues. Trimming took 2 bases from V and 8 from J; bases not matched to a gene: 9. The DNA of the CDR3 is TGTGCCAGCTCACCATCCTACCCAGGGGGACATGAGCAGTTCTTC. Translated: CASSPSYPGGHEQFF.

The chain has TRBV5-6 and TRBJ2-3; D perhaps matches TRBD1 (6 bases). Germline CDR1 is SGHDT and CDR2 is YYEEEE. The CDR3 extends over 15 amino acids. Trimming cost V 2 bases and J 2 bases, with 12 bases left between them. CDR3 sequence reads: CASSFQGRVTDTQYF. CDR3 bases: TGTGCCAGCAGCTTCCAGGGGCGGGTCACAGATACGCAGTATTTT.

The V gene is TRBV3-1 (or the pseudogene TRBV3-2), the J gene TRBJ2-7, with a tentative D call TRBD2 (7 bases). V was pared by 1 base and J by 9 bases, with 19 bases between. This CDR3 has 15 amino acids. From germline, CDR1 is LGHDT and CDR2 YNNKEL (reference sequence). CDR3 loop: CASSQGLTGGQGQYF. The CDR3 nucleotides are TGTGCCAGCAGCCAAGGGCTGACGGGGGGCCAGGGGCAGTACTTC.

The table lists this clone with a count of one. The chain joins TRBV4-1 to TRBJ1-2; TRBD1 aligns across 7 bases. The CDR3 runs 15 residues. V was clipped by 0 bases and J by 2 bases; unmatched bases: 3. CDR1 and CDR2 from the germline V gene are MGHRA and YSYEKL. The CDR3 here is CASSQDSQGNYGYTF. The DNA for the CDR3 is TGCGCCAGCAGCCAAGATTCACAGGGGAACTATGGCTACACCTTC.

The gene calls are TRBV28 and TRBJ2-7; D is perhaps TRBD1 (6 bases). Per the germline V gene, CDR1 is MDHEN and CDR2 is SYDVKM. The CDR3 totals 15 residues. V lost 3 bases and J 0 bases, leaving 12 bases between the germline ends. Written as DNA, the CDR3 is TGTGCCAGCAGTTTTGGCAGGGGCCTCTCCTACGAGCAGTACTTC. Protein product: CASSFGRGLSYEQYF.

This rearrangement joins TRBV9 to TRBJ2-1, with D tentatively TRBD1 (5 bases). The CDR3 length is 15 residues. V was trimmed by 0 bases and J by 1 base, leaving 8 bases between them. CDR1 is SGDLS and CDR2 is YYNGEE in the germline V gene. CDR3 sequence (DNA): TGTGCCAGCAGCGTAGTCTCAGGGTCCTACAATGAGCAGTTCTTC. Protein: CASSVVSGSYNEQFF.

The J gene is TRBJ2-5, the V gene TRBV7-2, with 11 bases lining up with TRBD2. Germline trimming cut 2 bases from V and 1 base from J; bases unmatched to any gene: 6. The CDR3 extends over 17 amino acids. CDR1 and CDR2 from the germline V gene are SGHTA and FQGNSA. The CDR3 spells CASSLTLAGGRQETQYF. The CDR3 DNA reads as TGTGCCAGCAGCTTAACTCTAGCGGGGGGTCGCCAAGAGACCCAGTACTTC.

V is TRBV4-3 and J is TRBJ1-5; weak D call: TRBD1 (5 bases). Between the trimmed V and J ends, which lost 0 bases and 5 bases, there was a span of 14 bases. Germline loops: CDR1 LGHNA, CDR2 YSLEER. CDR3 length: 16 amino acids. The CDR3 loop reads CASSQDNRQGYQPQHF. CDR3 nucleotide sequence: TGCGCCAGCAGCCAAGATAACAGGCAGGGTTATCAGCCCCAGCATTTT.

This clone has only one observation. The chain recombines TRBV27 with TRBJ1-2; weak D call: TRBD1 (5 bases). CDR3 length: 14 residues. The germline CDR1 and CDR2 sequences are MNHEY and SMNVEV (reference sequence). V gave up 1 base and J gave up 5 bases, with 11 bases separating them. CDR3: CASSLYQGGYGYTF. The CDR3 coding sequence is TGTGCCAGCAGTTTATACCAGGGAGGGTATGGCTACACCTTC.

This clone was counted a few times. This chain uses TRBV25-1 with TRBJ2-7; TRBD2 is a possible D gene (5 bases). From germline, CDR1 is MGHDK and CDR2 SYGVNS. The V end lost 4 bases, the J end lost 3 bases, and 7 bases lay between the germline ends. This CDR3 is built from 12 residues. The CDR3 DNA reads TGTGCCAGCAGTGGCCGGGACTACGAGCAGTACTTC. Its translation: CASSGRDYEQYF.

V and J are TRBV24-1 and TRBJ2-1; the D gene is possibly TRBD1 (5 bases). CDR3 length: 15 amino acids. Germline V gives CDR1 KGHDR, CDR2 SFDVKD. With 3 bases removed from V and 2 bases from J, the gap between germline ends came to 10 bases. CDR3 nucleotides: TGTGCCACCAGTGATCTGGGCAGGGCCTACAATGAGCAGTTCTTC. Protein: CATSDLGRAYNEQFF.

This clone was detected only a few times. The chain has TRBV28 and TRBJ2-3; 9 positions agree with TRBD1. Germline lookup yields CDR1 MDHEN and CDR2 SYDVKM. Unmatched junction bases numbered 5, after V lost 10 bases and J lost 3 bases. This CDR3 is 13 amino acids long. CDR3 amino acids: CAIQQGATDTQYF. As DNA, the CDR3 is TGTGCCATCCAACAGGGGGCGACAGATACGCAGTATTTT.

This clone was found once. V gene TRBV5-3 combines with J gene TRBJ2-7, with D uncertain. TRBV5-3 is known as an ORF, though its function is uncertain. The CDR3 sequence is 12 residues long. Between the trimmed V and J ends, which lost 4 bases and 5 bases, there was a span of 10 bases. The CDR3 nucleotides are TGTGCCAGAAGCCCAATTCATGACGAGCAGTACTTC. Translated: CARSPIHDEQYF.

The rearrangement uses TRBV19 and TRBJ2-1; the match to TRBD1 covers 8 bases. The CDR3 is 16 amino acids. Germline V gene data show CDR1 as LNHDA and CDR2 as SQIVND (reference sequence). V was clipped by 6 bases and J by 0 bases; unmatched bases: 7. CDR3 protein: CASRGGQADSYNEQFF. Here the CDR3 DNA reads TGTGCCAGTAGGGGGGGACAGGCGGACTCCTACAATGAGCAGTTCTTC.

This clone was detected once. The chain has TRBV7-8 and TRBJ1-6, with 7 bases that match TRBD1. This CDR3 has 14 residues. The J segment lost 10 bases and the V segment lost 2 bases, leaving 5 bases of the junction unmatched. CDR1 and CDR2 from the germline V gene are SGHVS and FQNEAQ. CDR3 sequence reads: CASSLNDRESPLHF. The CDR3 nucleotides read TGTGCCAGCAGCTTAAACGACAGGGAGTCACCCCTCCACTTT.

The chain recombines TRBV7-2 with TRBJ2-7, with D possibly TRBD2 on 5 matching bases. V was cut by 7 bases and J by 2 bases, with 15 bases left in between. Germline values: CDR1 SGHTA, CDR2 FQGNSA. There are 14 residues in the CDR3. CDR3 in amino acids: CASKLTLAPYEQYF. The CDR3, as DNA: TGTGCCAGCAAGTTAACTCTAGCCCCCTACGAGCAGTACTTC.

The V gene is TRBV9, the J gene TRBJ2-5; tentative D call: TRBD1 (6 bases). The length of the CDR3 is 14 residues. Germline loops: CDR1 SGDLS, CDR2 YYNGEE. V was cut by 0 bases and J by 3 bases, with 9 bases left in between. This CDR3 is CASSVGGTKETQYF. The CDR3 DNA reads as TGTGCCAGCAGCGTAGGGGGGACAAAAGAGACCCAGTACTTC.

The rearrangement links TRBV24-1 to TRBJ1-1, with TRBD1 matching 8 bases. Germline V CDR1 and CDR2: KGHDR, SFDVKD. This CDR3 contains 13 residues. V lost 7 bases to trimming and J lost 5 bases; unmatched junction nucleotides: 5. Here the CDR3 reads CATRTTGVTEAFF. The DNA of the CDR3 is TGTGCCACCAGAACGACAGGGGTAACTGAAGCTTTCTTT.

The V and J genes are TRBV30 and TRBJ2-7, with 10 bases matching TRBD1. Trimming at V came to 5 bases and at J to 5 bases, leaving 0 bases not matched to a gene. The germline CDR1 and CDR2 sequences are GTSNPN and SVGIG (reference sequence). The CDR3 is made up of 11 amino acids. CDR3 DNA: TGTGCCTGGGGGACAGGGGACGAGCAGTACTTC. It specifies CAWGTGDEQYF.